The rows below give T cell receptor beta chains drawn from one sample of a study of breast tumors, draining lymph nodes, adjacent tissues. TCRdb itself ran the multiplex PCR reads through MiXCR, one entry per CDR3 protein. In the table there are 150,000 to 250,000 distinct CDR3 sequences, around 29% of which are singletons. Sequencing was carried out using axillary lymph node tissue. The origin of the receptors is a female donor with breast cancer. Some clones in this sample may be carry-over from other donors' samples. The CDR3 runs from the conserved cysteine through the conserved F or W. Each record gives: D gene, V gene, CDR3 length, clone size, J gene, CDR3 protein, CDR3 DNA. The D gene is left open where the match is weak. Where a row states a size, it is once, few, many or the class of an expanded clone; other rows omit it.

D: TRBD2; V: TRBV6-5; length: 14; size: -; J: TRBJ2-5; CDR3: CAISERGGQETQYF; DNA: TGTGCCATCAGTGAACGCGGGGGACAAGAGACCCAGTACTTC
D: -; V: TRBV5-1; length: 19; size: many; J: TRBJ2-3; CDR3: CASSLAHVGWGGLADTQYF; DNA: TGCGCCAGCAGCTTGGCTCATGTGGGATGGGGGGGGCTCGCAGATACGCAGTATTTT
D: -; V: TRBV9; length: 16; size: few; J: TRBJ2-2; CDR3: CASSPYSVTNTGELFF; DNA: TGTGCCAGCAGCCCTTATTCTGTAACGAACACCGGGGAGCTGTTTTTT
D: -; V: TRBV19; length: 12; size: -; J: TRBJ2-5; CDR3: CASIGSQETQYF; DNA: TGTGCCAGTATCGGCAGCCAAGAGACCCAGTACTTC
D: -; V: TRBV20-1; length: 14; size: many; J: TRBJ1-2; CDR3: CSAPGQSFNYGYTF; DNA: TGCAGTGCTCCCGGACAGTCCTTCAACTATGGCTACACCTTC
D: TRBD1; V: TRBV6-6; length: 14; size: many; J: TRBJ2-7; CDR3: CASSYGTGGYEQYF; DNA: TGTGCCAGCAGTTACGGCACAGGGGGCTACGAGCAGTACTTC
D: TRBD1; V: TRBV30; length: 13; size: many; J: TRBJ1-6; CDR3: CAWRGQGISPLHF; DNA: TGTGCCTGGAGGGGACAGGGAATCTCACCCCTCCACTTT
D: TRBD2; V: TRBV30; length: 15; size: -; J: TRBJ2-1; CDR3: CAWSVGAGGYNEQFF; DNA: TGTGCCTGGAGTGTCGGAGCGGGAGGGTACAATGAGCAGTTCTTC
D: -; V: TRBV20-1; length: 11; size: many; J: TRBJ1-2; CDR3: CSASKGYGYTF; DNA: TGCAGTGCTAGTAAGGGGTACGGCTACACCTTC
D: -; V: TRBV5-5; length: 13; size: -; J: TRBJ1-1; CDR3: CASSPRPGSEAFF; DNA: TGTGCCAGCAGCCCTCGACCAGGGAGTGAAGCTTTCTTT
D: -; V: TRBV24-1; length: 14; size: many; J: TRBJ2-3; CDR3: CATSARGSTDTQYF; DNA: TGTGCCACCAGTGCCCGGGGCAGCACAGATACGCAGTATTTT
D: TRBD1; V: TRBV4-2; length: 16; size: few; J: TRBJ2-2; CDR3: CASSQAGTANTGELFF; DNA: TGTGCCAGCAGCCAAGCCGGGACAGCGAACACCGGGGAGCTGTTTTTT
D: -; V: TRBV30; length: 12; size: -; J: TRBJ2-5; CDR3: CAWVKYQETQYF; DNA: TGTGCCTGGGTGAAGTACCAAGAGACCCAGTACTTC
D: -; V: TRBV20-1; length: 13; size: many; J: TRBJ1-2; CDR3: CSARDSPNYGYTF; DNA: TGCAGTGCTAGAGATTCACCCAACTATGGCTACACCTTC
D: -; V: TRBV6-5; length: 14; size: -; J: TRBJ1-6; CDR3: CASRYGGVDSPLHF; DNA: TGTGCCAGTAGATACGGGGGGGTTGATTCACCCCTCCACTTT
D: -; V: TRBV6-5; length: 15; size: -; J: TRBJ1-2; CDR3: CASSHSNSGKYGYTF; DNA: TGTGCCAGCAGTCACTCGAATTCGGGGAAATATGGCTACACCTTC
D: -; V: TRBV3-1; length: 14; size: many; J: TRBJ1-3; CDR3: CASSIGGSGNTIYF; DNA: TGTGCCAGCAGCATAGGAGGGAGTGGAAACACCATATATTTT
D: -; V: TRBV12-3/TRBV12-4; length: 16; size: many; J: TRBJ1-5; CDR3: CASSPTGIGPNQPQHF; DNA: TGTGCCAGCAGCCCTACCGGGATAGGGCCCAATCAGCCCCAGCATTTT
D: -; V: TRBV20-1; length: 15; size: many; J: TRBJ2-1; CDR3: CSARARDGFYNEQFF; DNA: TGCAGTGCTAGAGCCAGGGACGGTTTCTACAATGAGCAGTTCTTC
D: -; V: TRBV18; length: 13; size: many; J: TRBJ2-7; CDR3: CASSPSAGIEQYF; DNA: TGTGCCAGCTCACCATCGGCAGGGATCGAGCAGTACTTC
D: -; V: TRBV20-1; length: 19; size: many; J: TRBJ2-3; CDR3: CSARHSGLGASTSTDTQYF; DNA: TGCAGTGCCCGACACTCCGGGCTGGGCGCTTCTACTAGCACAGATACGCAGTATTTT
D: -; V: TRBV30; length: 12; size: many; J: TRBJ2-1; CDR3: CAWSGSYNEQFF; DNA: TGTGCCTGGAGCGGATCCTACAATGAGCAGTTCTTC
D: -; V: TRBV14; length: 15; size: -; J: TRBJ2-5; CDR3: CASSHGGQRSETQYF; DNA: TGTGCCAGCAGCCACGGGGGTCAACGGAGCGAGACCCAGTACTTC
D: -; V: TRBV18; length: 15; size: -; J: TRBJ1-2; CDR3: CASSPSGGRVYGYTF; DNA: TGTGCCAGCTCACCGTCGGGGGGGCGCGTTTATGGCTACACCTTC
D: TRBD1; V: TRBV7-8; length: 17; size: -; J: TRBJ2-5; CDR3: CASSLRGQGAPQEPQYF; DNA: TGTGCCAGCAGCTTAAGGGGACAGGGGGCCCCACAAGAGCCCCAGTACTTC
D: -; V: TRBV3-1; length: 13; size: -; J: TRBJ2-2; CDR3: CASSQDLAGELFF; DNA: TGTGCCAGCAGCCAAGATTTGGCAGGGGAGCTGTTTTTT
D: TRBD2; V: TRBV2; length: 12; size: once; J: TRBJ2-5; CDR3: CASRLAGETQCF; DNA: TGTGCCAGCAGATTAGCGGGGGAGACCCAGTGCTTC
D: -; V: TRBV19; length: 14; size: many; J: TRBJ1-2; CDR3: CASSATTVNYGYTF; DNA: TGTGCCAGTAGTGCGACGACTGTCAACTATGGCTACACCTTC
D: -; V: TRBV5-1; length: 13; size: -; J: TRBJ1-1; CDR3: CASSQRASTEAFF; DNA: TGTGCCAGCAGCCAACGGGCTTCCACTGAAGCTTTCTTT
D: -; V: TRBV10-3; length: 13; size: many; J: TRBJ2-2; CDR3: CAISDPLLGELFF; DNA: TGTGCCATCAGTGACCCCCTTCTGGGGGAGCTGTTTTTT
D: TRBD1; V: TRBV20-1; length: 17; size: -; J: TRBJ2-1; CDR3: CSARDQGAWGSYNEQFF; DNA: TGCAGTGCTAGAGACCAGGGGGCGTGGGGATCCTACAATGAGCAGTTCTTC
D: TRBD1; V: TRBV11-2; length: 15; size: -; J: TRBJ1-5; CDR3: CASRSLGQGNQPQHF; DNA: TGTGCCAGCAGATCCCTGGGACAGGGCAATCAGCCCCAGCATTTT
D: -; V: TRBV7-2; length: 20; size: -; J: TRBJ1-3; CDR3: CASSLPLAGGVGGSGNTIYF; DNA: TGTGCCAGCAGCTTACCCCTAGCGGGAGGGGTCGGGGGCTCTGGAAACACCATATATTTT
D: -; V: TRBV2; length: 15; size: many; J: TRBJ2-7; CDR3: CASSEERAAGHEQYF; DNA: TGTGCCAGCAGTGAAGAGAGGGCCGCCGGGCACGAGCAGTACTTC
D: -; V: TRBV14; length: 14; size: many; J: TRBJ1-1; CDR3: CASSQDWSHTEAFF; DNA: TGTGCCAGCAGCCAAGATTGGAGTCACACTGAAGCTTTCTTT
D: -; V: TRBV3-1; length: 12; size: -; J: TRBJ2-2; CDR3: CASRSPSGELFF; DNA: TGTGCCAGCAGGTCCCCCTCCGGGGAGCTGTTTTTT
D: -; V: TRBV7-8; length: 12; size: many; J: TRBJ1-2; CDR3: CASSPSRNGYTF; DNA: TGTGCCAGCAGCCCTTCCAGGAACGGCTACACCTTC
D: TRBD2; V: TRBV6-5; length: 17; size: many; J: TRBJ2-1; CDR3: CASSHSSDSGIGTEQFF; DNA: TGTGCCAGCAGTCACTCGTCGGATAGCGGGATTGGGACTGAGCAGTTCTTC
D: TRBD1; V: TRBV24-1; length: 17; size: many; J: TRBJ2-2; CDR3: CATSDLGTGGNTGELFF; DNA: TGTGCCACCAGTGATCTTGGGACAGGGGGGAACACCGGGGAGCTGTTTTTT
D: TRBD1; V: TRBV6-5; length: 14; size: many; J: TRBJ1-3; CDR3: CASRTGGTGNTIYF; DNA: TGTGCCAGCAGGACAGGGGGCACTGGAAACACCATATATTTT
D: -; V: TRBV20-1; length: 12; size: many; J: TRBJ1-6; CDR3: CSARGGDSPLHF; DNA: TGCAGTGCTAGAGGGGGGGATTCACCCCTCCACTTT
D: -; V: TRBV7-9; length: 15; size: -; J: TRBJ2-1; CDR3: CASSLGQGFYNEQFF; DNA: TGTGCCAGCAGCTTAGGGCAGGGCTTCTATAATGAGCAGTTCTTC
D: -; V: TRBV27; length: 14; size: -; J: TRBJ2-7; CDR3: CASSSGTPTYEQYF; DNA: TGTGCCAGCAGTTCGGGGACGCCTACCTACGAGCAGTACTTC
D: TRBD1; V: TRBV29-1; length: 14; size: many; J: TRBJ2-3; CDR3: CSVGERTGTDTQYF; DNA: TGCAGCGTGGGGGAGCGGACAGGGACAGATACGCAGTATTTT
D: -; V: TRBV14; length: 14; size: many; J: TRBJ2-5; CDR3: CASSRRIGEETQSF; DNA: TGTGCCAGCAGCCGCCGGATAGGGGAAGAGACCCAGTCCTTC
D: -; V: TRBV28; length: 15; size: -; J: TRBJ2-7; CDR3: CASTLGTWGSYEQYF; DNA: TGTGCCAGCACCTTGGGGACATGGGGCTCCTACGAGCAGTACTTC
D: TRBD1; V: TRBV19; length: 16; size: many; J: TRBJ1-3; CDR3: CASKADRGLSGNTIYF; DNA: TGTGCCAGTAAGGCGGACAGGGGGCTCTCTGGAAACACCATATATTTT
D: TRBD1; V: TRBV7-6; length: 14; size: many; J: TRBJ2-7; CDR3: CASTNDRVVGEQYF; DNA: TGTGCCAGCACCAACGACAGGGTAGTCGGCGAGCAGTACTTC
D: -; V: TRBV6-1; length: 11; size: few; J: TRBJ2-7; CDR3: CASRHSPEQYF; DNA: TGTGCCAGCAGACACAGTCCAGAGCAGTACTTC
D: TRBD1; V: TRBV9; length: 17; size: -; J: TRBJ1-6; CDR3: CASSEEEGAEENLPLHF; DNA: TGTGCCAGCAGTGAAGAAGAGGGGGCAGAGGAGAATTTACCCCTCCACTTT
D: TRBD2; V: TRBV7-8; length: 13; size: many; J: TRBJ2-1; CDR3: CASSLGGGVRQFF; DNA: TGTGCCAGCAGCTTAGGCGGGGGGGTCAGGCAGTTCTTC
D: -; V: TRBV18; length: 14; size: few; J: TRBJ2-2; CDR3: CASSSTRGTGELFF; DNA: TGTGCCAGCTCATCAACTAGGGGCACCGGGGAGCTGTTTTTT
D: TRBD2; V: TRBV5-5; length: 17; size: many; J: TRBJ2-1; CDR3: CASSWSLAGGLYNEQFF; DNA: TGTGCCAGCAGCTGGTCTCTAGCGGGAGGGCTTTACAATGAGCAGTTCTTC
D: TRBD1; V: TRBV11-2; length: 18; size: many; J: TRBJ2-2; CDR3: CASSLQTFRTGRTGELFF; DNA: TGTGCCAGCAGCTTACAAACCTTCCGGACAGGGCGAACCGGGGAGCTGTTTTTT
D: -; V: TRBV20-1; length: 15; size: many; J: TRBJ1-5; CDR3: CSARDVQGFNQPQHF; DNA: TGCAGTGCTAGAGATGTCCAGGGGTTCAATCAGCCCCAGCATTTT
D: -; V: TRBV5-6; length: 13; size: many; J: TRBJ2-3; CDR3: CASSPGTLDTQYF; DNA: TGTGCCAGCAGCCCCGGGACATTAGATACGCAGTATTTT
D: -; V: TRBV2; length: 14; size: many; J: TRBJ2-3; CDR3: CASSEDRDSDTQYF; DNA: TGTGCCAGCAGTGAGGACCGGGACTCAGATACGCAGTATTTT
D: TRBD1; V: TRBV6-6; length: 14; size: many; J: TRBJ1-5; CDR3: CASSYSQGVQPQHF; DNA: TGTGCCAGCAGTTACTCACAGGGGGTTCAGCCCCAGCATTTT
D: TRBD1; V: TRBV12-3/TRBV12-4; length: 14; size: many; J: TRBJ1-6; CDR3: CASRAGQGLSPLHF; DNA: TGTGCCAGCAGAGCGGGACAGGGGCTCTCCCCCCTCCACTTT
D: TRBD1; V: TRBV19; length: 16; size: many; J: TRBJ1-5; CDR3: CASSMRQGEGNQPQHF; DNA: TGTGCCAGTAGTATGAGACAGGGTGAGGGCAATCAGCCCCAGCATTTT